This T cell receptor beta chain was observed in a study of T cell clones after liver transplantation. On the study more broadly: Immunosuppression withdrawal was tried within 2 years after liver transplantation in this trial.

Sequencing used immunoSEQ multiplex PCR; TCRdb keeps in-frame clones, though not all of them. The profile shows 45,000 to 55,000 clones, around 84% of them singletons. V lost 1 base to trimming and J lost 4 bases; unmatched junction nucleotides: 3. CDR1 and CDR2 from the germline V gene are LGHNA and YNFKEQ. The length of the CDR3 is 15 residues. Material: CD4+ T cells from blood, obtained before liver transplant. The chain carries TRBV4-2 and TRBJ2-3; 9 positions match TRBD2. The TCR sequence derives from a human donor who received a liver transplant. CDR3 loop: CASSQGTSESDTQYF. The CDR3 region has the DNA TGTGCCAGCAGCCAAGGGACTAGCGAGTCAGATACGCAGTATTTT.